Below are 23 T cell receptor beta chains sequenced from a single sample in a study of T cell responses to AZD1222 COVID-19 vaccine. This table comes from immunoSEQ multiplex PCR, and its TCRdb copy is limited to in-frame clones, with some not included. Here the sample spans approximately 120,000 clones, about 93% being singletons. Material: peripheral blood, obtained on day 0 of AZD1222 vaccination. Receptors originate from an adult in good health.

The chain recombines TRBV27 with TRBJ1-5, with a possible D match to TRBD1 (5 bases). The germline gives CDR1 MNHEY, CDR2 SMNVEV (reference sequence). V was shortened by 6 bases and J by 3 bases, with 15 bases between the two germline ends. The CDR3 is 15 residues long. CDR3 in amino acids: CASRLAAGLNQPQHF. CDR3 DNA sequence: TGTGCCAGCAGACTAGCCGCGGGGCTCAATCAGCCCCAGCATTTT.

This clone occurred once. The chain employs TRBV18 and TRBJ2-3; D is ambiguous. The CDR3 totals 15 residues. V shed 6 bases and J shed 2 bases, with 15 bases lying between them. CDR1 is KGHSH and CDR2 is LQKENI in the germline V gene. The CDR3 DNA follows: TGTGCCAGCTCTAATCTGGCCGGAAACACAGATACGCAGTATTTT. Translation gives CASSNLAGNTDTQYF. The entire variable domain, with the rest obtained from reference TRBV18 and TRBJ2-3, is as follows: NAGVMQNPRHLVRRRGQEARLRCSPMKGHSHVYWYRQLPEEGLKFMVYLQKENIIDESGMPKERFSAEFPKEGPSILRIQQVVRGDSAAYFCASSNLAGNTDTQYFGPGTRLTVL.

The chain couples TRBV9 to TRBJ1-2; 7 nucleotides match TRBD1. V lost 3 bases, J lost 4 bases, and 6 bases stayed unmatched. This CDR3 has 14 amino acids. CDR1 and CDR2 (germline): SGDLS, YYNGEE. This CDR3 is CASSDRGEVYGYTF. In DNA, the CDR3 is TGTGCCAGCAGCGACAGGGGCGAGGTCTATGGCTACACCTTC. Looking up the rest from reference TRBV9 and TRBJ1-2 gives the full variable domain: DSGVTQTPKHLITATGQRVTLRCSPRSGDLSVYWYQQSLDQGLQFLIQYYNGEERAKGNILERFSAQQFPDLHSELNLSSLELGDSALYFCASSDRGEVYGYTFGSGTRLTVV.

This clone appeared once. The chain uses TRBV7-2 and TRBJ1-2, with TRBD1 as a possible D gene (5 bases). Deletions cut 5 bases from V and 8 bases from J, with 15 bases between. Germline loops: CDR1 SGHTA, CDR2 FQGNSA. The CDR3 is 13 residues long. In DNA, the CDR3 is TGTGCCAGCAGCCCCGACCATGGGGGAGGCTACACCTTC. As protein: CASSPDHGGGYTF.

The chain links TRBV2 to TRBJ1-1; 8 nucleotides line up with TRBD1. This CDR3 region has 14 residues. Germline V gives CDR1 SNHLY, CDR2 FYNNEI. With 4 bases clipped from V and 3 bases from J, the junction kept 4 bases outside the gene matches. This chain's CDR3 is CASSGQGAYTEAFF. CDR3 in DNA: TGTGCCAGCAGTGGGCAGGGGGCTTACACTGAAGCTTTCTTT.

The chain combines TRBV27 with TRBJ1-2; TRBD1 might be the D (6 bases). The CDR3 totals 15 residues. Trimming shortened V by 4 bases and J by 5 bases, and 17 bases separated the two germline ends. CDR1 MNHEY and CDR2 SMNVEV come from the germline V gene (reference sequence). This CDR3 reads CASSSRERGLYGYTF. CDR3 coding DNA: TGTGCCAGCAGTTCCCGGGAGCGGGGGCTATATGGCTACACCTTC.

The rearrangement uses TRBV6-5 and TRBJ2-5; no clear D. This CDR3 spans 13 amino acids. Germline CDR1 is MNHEY and CDR2 is SVGAGI. With 7 bases removed from V and 3 bases from J, the gap between germline ends came to 12 bases. CDR3 region: CASKQDSEETQYF. The DNA of the CDR3 is TGTGCCAGCAAACAAGACTCCGAAGAGACCCAGTACTTC.

The chain employs TRBV5-1 and TRBJ1-2; a weak D match, TRBD1 (6 bases). V was pared by 4 bases and J by 7 bases, with 20 bases between. The length of the CDR3 is 15 residues. The germline V gene encodes CDR1 SGHRS and CDR2 YFSETQ. In DNA form, the CDR3 reads TGCGCCAGCAGCCCGCGACAGGTCGGTGATGGTGGCTACACCTTC. Translation gives CASSPRQVGDGGYTF. Using reference TRBV5-1 and TRBJ1-2 for the parts outside the CDR3, the full variable domain is KAGVTQTPRYLIKTRGQQVTLSCSPISGHRSVSWYQQTPGQGLQFLFEYFSETQRNKGNFPGRFSGRQFSNSRSEMNVSTLELGDSALYLCASSPRQVGDGGYTFGSGTRLTVV.

V and J are TRBV5-5 and TRBJ1-6, with 8 bases identical to TRBD1. The length of the CDR3 is 15 residues. In germline, CDR1 is SGHKS, CDR2 YYEKEE (reference sequence). V lost 3 bases to trimming and J lost 6 bases; unmatched junction nucleotides: 5. In nucleotides, the CDR3 is TGTGCCAGCAGCTCCAGGACAGGGAGTAATTCACCCCTCCACTTT. This translates into CASSSRTGSNSPLHF.

This chain uses TRBV5-6 with TRBJ1-4; 7 nucleotides match TRBD1. Germline CDR1 reads SGHDT; CDR2 reads YYEEEE. This CDR3 has 17 amino acids. Germline trimming cut 3 bases from V and 2 bases from J; bases unmatched to any gene: 10. The CDR3: CASSSLQGLRTNEKLFF. The CDR3 nucleotides are TGTGCCAGCAGCTCCTTACAGGGGTTAAGGACTAATGAAAAACTGTTTTTT.

With respect to this clone: Other DNA sequences from this sample encode an identical CDR3 as well. V usage is TRBV12-3 or TRBV12-4 and J usage is TRBJ1-1; D remains ambiguous. The CDR3 totals 13 residues. Trimming cost V 1 base and J 0 bases, with 3 bases left between them. CDR3 DNA sequence: TGTGCCAGCAGTTTAGAGCTGAACACTGAAGCTTTCTTT. Its protein product is CASSLELNTEAFF.

The rearrangement links TRBV18 to TRBJ1-1; D unresolved. This CDR3 region has 14 residues. The V and J ends lost 2 bases and 1 base respectively, with 8 bases between them. Germline values: CDR1 KGHSH, CDR2 LQKENI. CDR3 in DNA: TGTGCCAGCTCACCATTCCGAACGAACACTGAAGCTTTCTTT. Translating it yields CASSPFRTNTEAFF. The whole variable domain, remainder taken from reference TRBV18 and TRBJ1-1, is NAGVMQNPRHLVRRRGQEARLRCSPMKGHSHVYWYRQLPEEGLKFMVYLQKENIIDESGMPKERFSAEFPKEGPSILRIQQVVRGDSAAYFCASSPFRTNTEAFFGQGTRLTVV.

This clone was observed once. The chain uses TRBV3-1 (or the pseudogene TRBV3-2) and TRBJ1-3; D ambiguous. This CDR3 has 15 residues. Germline lookup yields CDR1 LGHDT and CDR2 YNNKEL (reference sequence). V lost 0 bases and J 7 bases, leaving 13 bases between the germline ends. The CDR3 DNA follows: TGTGCCAGCAGCCAAGATCTAATGCGAGTGAACACCATATATTTT. Its protein is CASSQDLMRVNTIYF.

The V and J genes are TRBV7-9 and TRBJ1-1; no clear D gene. The CDR3 has 15 residues. Germline CDR1 is SEHNR and CDR2 is FQNEAQ (reference sequence). Between the trimmed V and J ends, which lost 1 base and 1 base, there was a span of 10 bases. CDR3 amino acids: CASSLGGEPNTEAFF. CDR3 bases: TGTGCCAGCAGCTTAGGGGGAGAGCCGAACACTGAAGCTTTCTTT.

J is TRBJ1-1 and V is TRBV10-3; D is uncertain. Germline V lookup: CDR1 ENHRY, CDR2 SYGVKD. The CDR3 is made up of 14 amino acids. Deletions cut 7 bases from V and 3 bases from J, with 15 bases between. The CDR3 region is CAIKSGGGDTEAFF. CDR3 sequence (DNA): TGTGCCATCAAAAGTGGAGGCGGGGACACTGAAGCTTTCTTT.

This CDR3 reads CASSLDAKDRRGAFF. In DNA, the CDR3 is TGTGCCAGCAGCTTGGACGCCAAGGACCGACGCGGAGCTTTCTTT. The chain has TRBV5-5 and TRBJ1-1; D ambiguous. The CDR3 totals 15 residues. The V and J ends lost 0 bases and 10 bases respectively, with 19 bases between them. The germline gives CDR1 SGHKS, CDR2 YYEKEE (reference sequence).

The CDR3 spells CASSPRGDSHYEQYF. CDR3 in DNA: TGTGCCAGCAGCCCCCGGGGAGACAGCCACTACGAGCAGTACTTC. The J gene is TRBJ2-7, the V gene TRBV7-9, with D perhaps being TRBD1 or TRBD2 (5 bases each). The ends were cut back, 5 bases at V and 3 bases at J, with 17 bases in the middle. Germline V gives CDR1 SEHNR, CDR2 FQNEAQ (reference sequence). This CDR3 spans 15 amino acids.

The J gene is TRBJ1-5, the V gene TRBV7-2; possibly TRBD1 for D (6 bases). The germline V and J ends were trimmed by 3 bases and 5 bases, with 14 bases remaining between them. There are 15 residues in the CDR3. Germline lookup yields CDR1 SGHTA and CDR2 FQGNSA. This CDR3 is CASSFAGTSDQPQHF. DNA of the CDR3: TGTGCCAGCAGCTTCGCCGGGACAAGTGATCAGCCCCAGCATTTT.

This chain uses TRBV6-1 with TRBJ1-1, with D possibly matching TRBD1 (6 bases). Germline CDR1 is MNHNS and CDR2 is SASEGT. The CDR3 is made up of 16 amino acids. Trimming removed 2 bases from V and 4 bases from J, with 17 bases in between. CDR3 in DNA: TGTGCCAGCAGTGAAAGATTCAGAGCAGGGGCCACTGAAGCTTTCTTT. It specifies CASSERFRAGATEAFF.

The chain couples TRBV11-2 to TRBJ1-2; D possibly corresponds to TRBD1 (6 bases). The germline gives CDR1 SGHAT, CDR2 FQNNGV. CDR3 size: 12 residues. V was trimmed by 4 bases and J by 7 bases, leaving 10 bases between them. CDR3 nucleotides: TGTGCCAGCAGCTCAGGACAGTCTGGCTACACCTTC. Protein sequence: CASSSGQSGYTF.

V gene TRBV10-2 combines with J gene TRBJ1-3; D is unresolved. The V and J ends lost 5 bases and 8 bases respectively, with 10 bases between them. CDR3 length: 12 amino acids. From germline, CDR1 is WSHSY and CDR2 SAAADI. CDR3 nucleotide sequence: TGCGCCAGCAGTTCCTCCGCAGACACCATATATTTT. It codes for CASSSSADTIYF.

This chain connects TRBV6-1 to TRBJ1-4, with a tentative D call TRBD1 (6 bases). Per germline, CDR1 MNHNS and CDR2 SASEGT. V was shortened by 3 bases and J by 6 bases, with 20 bases between the two germline ends. This CDR3 is built from 17 residues. CDR3 amino acids: CASSDPGGARRDEKLFF. CDR3 sequence (DNA): TGTGCCAGCAGTGATCCCGGGGGGGCGCGGAGGGATGAAAAACTGTTTTTT.

The genes are TRBV12-3 or TRBV12-4 and TRBJ2-7; no clear D. The CDR3 totals 13 residues. The ends were cut back, 3 bases at V and 3 bases at J, with 9 bases in the middle. Written as DNA, the CDR3 is TGTGCCAGCAGTTTTGTAGGGTACTACGAGCAGTACTTC. Its protein is CASSFVGYYEQYF.